Each of the 5 T cell receptor beta chains below was sequenced from the same sample in a study of shared clonotypes between healthy human individuals. Sequenced by immunoSEQ multiplex PCR; TCRdb stores in-frame clones only, minus some. Here the sample spans fewer than 1 million clones, roughly 96% being singletons. Terminally differentiated effector memory CD45RA+ cells were excluded by CCR7 positive selection of CD45RO-negative cells. Source material: naive CD8+ T cells sorted from blood. The receptors originated from a man aged 30 to 39 in good health.

V and J are TRBV11-2 and TRBJ2-7; D perhaps matches TRBD1 (5 bases). From germline, CDR1 is SGHAT and CDR2 FQNNGV. Trimming cost V 1 base and J 3 bases, with 10 bases left between them. The CDR3 is 14 residues long. CDR3 residues: CASSLGTRLYEQYF. CDR3 DNA: TGTGCCAGCAGCTTAGGGACAAGACTCTACGAGCAGTACTTC.

J is TRBJ2-1 and V is TRBV28; D not resolved. Germline CDR1 and CDR2: MDHEN and SYDVKM. This CDR3 is 13 amino acids long. V gave up 6 bases and J gave up 1 base, with 7 bases separating them. The DNA of the CDR3 is TGTGCCAGCAGCCCCTTGTCCTACAATGAGCAGTTCTTC. This encodes CASSPLSYNEQFF.

The CDR3 DNA follows: TGTGCCAGCAGTACAGGGGGCTTCGGGGAGCAGTACTTC. This codes for CASSTGGFGEQYF. The chain links TRBV27 to TRBJ2-7, with 9 nucleotides matching TRBD1. The CDR3 runs to 13 residues. Trimming at V came to 5 bases and at J to 7 bases, leaving 6 bases not matched to a gene. Germline loops: CDR1 MNHEY, CDR2 SMNVEV (reference sequence).

This clone was observed a single time. The chain joins TRBV7-9 to TRBJ2-4; D is possibly TRBD2 (6 bases). With 5 bases removed from V and 8 bases from J, the gap between germline ends came to 19 bases. The CDR3 runs 15 residues. Germline CDR1 reads SEHNR; CDR2 reads FQNEAQ (reference sequence). CDR3 bases: TGTGCCAGCAGCCCACCAGACACGACGGGGGACATTCAGTACTTC. It specifies CASSPPDTTGDIQYF.

The V gene is TRBV25-1, the J gene TRBJ1-2; D is unclear. Trimming cost V 3 bases and J 4 bases, with 12 bases left between them. CDR3 size: 14 residues. Germline-derived CDR1 and CDR2 are MGHDK and SYGVNS. CDR3 loop: CASSDLNGVYGYTF. CDR3 sequence (DNA): TGTGCCAGCAGTGACTTAAACGGGGTCTATGGCTACACCTTC.